These 2 T cell receptor beta chains were all obtained from the same sample, sequenced in a study of monozygotic twins with inflammatory bowel disease. TCRdb derives one entry per CDR3 protein from the 5' RACE reads, leaving out DNA. This listing includes 330,000 or so distinct CDR3 sequences. The sequenced sample was blood. The receptors derive from a human donor with ulcerative colitis or Crohn's disease, or a healthy co-twin of an affected twin (not recorded which).

The V and J genes are TRBV18 and TRBJ1-2. Germline assignment: CDR1 KGHSH and CDR2 LQKENI. The length of the CDR3 is 16 residues. The CDR3 loop reads CASSPRRVGEVDGYTF.

The chain is built from TRBV9 and TRBJ2-1; there is no DNA to check the TCRdb D call of TRBD1. The CDR3 is 14 residues long. Germline CDR1 and CDR2: SGDLS and YYNGEE. The CDR3 is CASSIRGLENEQFF. The variable domain in full, completed from reference TRBV9 and TRBJ2-1, reads DSGVTQTPKHLITATGQRVTLRCSPRSGDLSVYWYQQSLDQGLQFLIQYYNGEERAKGNILERFSAQQFPDLHSELNLSSLELGDSALYFCASSIRGLENEQFFGPGTRLTVL.